The clone carrying this T cell receptor beta chain appeared many times. The entry originates in a study of T cells after yellow fever vaccination. Between the trimmed V and J ends, which lost 2 bases and 3 bases, there was a span of 6 bases. The CDR3 runs 13 residues. CDR1 is SGHRS, CDR2 YFSETQ, per germline. Using its own MiXCR run on the 5' RACE reads, TCRdb lists one record per CDR3 protein. The sample records around 590,000 distinct CDR3 sequences, approximately 13% being singletons. The sequence came from a man aged 25 to 45 who received the YFV17D yellow fever vaccine. The V call is TRBV5-1, the J call TRBJ2-1; D gene ambiguous. Sequencing used PBMCs, obtained on the day of the yellow fever booster vaccination. CDR3 sequence (DNA): TGCGCCAGCAGCTTATACAGCTACAATGAGCAGTTCTTC. Translation gives CASSLYSYNEQFF.